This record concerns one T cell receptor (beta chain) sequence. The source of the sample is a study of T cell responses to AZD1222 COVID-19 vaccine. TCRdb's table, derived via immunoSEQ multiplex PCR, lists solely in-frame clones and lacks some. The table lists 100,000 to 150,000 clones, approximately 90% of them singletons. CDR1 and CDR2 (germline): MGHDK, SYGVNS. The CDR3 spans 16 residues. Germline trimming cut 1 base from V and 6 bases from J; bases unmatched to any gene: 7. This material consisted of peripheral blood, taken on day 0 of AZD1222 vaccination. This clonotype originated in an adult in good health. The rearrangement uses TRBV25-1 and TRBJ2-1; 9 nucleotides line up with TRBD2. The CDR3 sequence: CASSESTTSGLNEQFF. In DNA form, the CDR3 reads TGTGCCAGCAGTGAATCTACGACTAGCGGTCTCAATGAGCAGTTCTTC.